These 17 T cell receptor beta chains were sequenced from one sample in a study of regulatory T cells in long-lasting Graves disease. Time point meaning: newly diagnosed GD, antithyroid drugs for less than 3 months. Construction of the TCR library relied on RNA isolated from PBMCs. Assembly of TCR beta libraries relied on iRepertoire HTBI primers together with Arm-PCR of CDR3 regions. TCRdb fed the multiplex PCR reads into MiXCR, producing one record per CDR3 protein. Of 400,000 to 500,000 distinct CDR3 sequences detected, 16% appear once; the ten largest clones hold about 23%. These data were also filed under a second study, of T cells in Graves' hyperthyroidism and ophthalmopathy.

The sample in question was peripheral blood mononuclear cells (PBMCs), obtained at new diagnosis, from a patient treated with antithyroid drugs. Every receptor here comes from a woman between 18 and 29 years old with Graves disease.

With regard to this clonotype: It may be a read error: a sequence one base away is much more abundant. The chain employs TRBV28 and TRBJ2-3, with 10 positions matching TRBD2. The CDR3 totals 15 residues. The V gene's germline CDR1 is MDHEN and CDR2 SYDVKM. The CDR3 protein is CACSLDSGRADTQYF. The CDR3 nucleotides are TGTGCCTGCAGTTTAGACAGCGGGAGGGCAGATACGCAGTATTTT.

Many counts were recorded for this clonotype. The chain has TRBV11-1 and TRBJ2-5, with D maybe TRBD1 (6 bases). Germline CDR1 is SGHAT and CDR2 is FQDESV (reference sequence). This CDR3 is 15 amino acids long. V lost 0 bases and J lost 1, with 9 bases in between. CDR3 coding DNA: TGTGCCAGCAGCTTAGCCCGGGACACCCAAGAGACCCAGTACTTC. Its protein is CASSLARDTQETQYF. Full variable domain (missing parts from reference TRBV11-1 and TRBJ2-5): EAEVAQSPRYKITEKSQAVAFWCDPISGHATLYWYRQILGQGPELLVQFQDESVVDDSQLPKDRFSAERLKGVDSTLKIQPAELGDSAMYLCASSLARDTQETQYFGPGTRLLVL.

This clonotype appeared a few times. The chain employs TRBV20-1 and TRBJ2-5, with TRBD2 matching 9 bases. This CDR3 is built from 16 residues. Germline trimming cut 3 bases from V and 1 base from J; bases unmatched to any gene: 9. CDR1 is DFQATT and CDR2 is SNEGSKA in the germline V gene (reference sequence). CDR3 sequence reads: CSASHLAGSSQETQYF. As DNA, the CDR3 is TGCAGTGCTAGTCATCTAGCGGGGAGTTCCCAAGAGACCCAGTACTTC.

This clonotype was seen a handful of times. V gene TRBV29-1 combines with J gene TRBJ1-2; possibly TRBD1 for D (5 bases). The CDR3 extends over 14 amino acids. Trimming pared 3 bases from V and 4 bases from J, leaving 15 bases between. CDR1 is SQVTM and CDR2 is ANQGSEA in the germline V gene. The CDR3 nucleotides are TGCAGCGTTGATAGCCAGGGCCCTACCTATGGCTACACCTTC. It codes for CSVDSQGPTYGYTF.

This clonotype has at least ten counts. The rearrangement uses TRBV4-1 and TRBJ2-3; 10 positions match TRBD2. Trimming removed 2 bases from V and 1 base from J; junction bases left unmatched: 0. There are 15 residues in the CDR3. CDR1 and CDR2 from the germline V gene are MGHRA and YSYEKL. CDR3 residues: CASSQLAGGTDTQYF. The DNA of the CDR3 is TGCGCCAGCAGCCAACTAGCGGGGGGCACAGATACGCAGTATTTT.

The V gene is TRBV14, the J gene TRBJ2-3, with D unresolved. Between the trimmed V and J ends, which lost 1 base and 4 bases, there was a span of 6 bases. CDR3 length equals 13 residues. Germline V gives CDR1 SGHDN, CDR2 FVKESK. The CDR3 DNA reads as TGTGCCAGCAGCCAAGGGGTTCCAGATACGCAGTATTTT. This codes for CASSQGVPDTQYF.

This clonotype was picked up a small number of times. This chain links TRBV24-1 with TRBJ2-1, with D perhaps TRBD2 (5 bases). The CDR3 covers 15 residues. Trimming cost V 3 bases and J 2 bases, with 10 bases left between them. Germline V gene data show CDR1 as KGHDR and CDR2 as SFDVKD. The CDR3 protein is CATSDLPGTYNEQFF. The CDR3 coding sequence is TGTGCCACCAGTGATCTACCGGGAACCTACAATGAGCAGTTCTTC.

This clonotype was observed at least ten times. The chain carries TRBV24-1 and TRBJ2-1, with 9 bases aligning to TRBD1. This CDR3 is 15 amino acids long. Germline values: CDR1 KGHDR, CDR2 SFDVKD. With 4 bases clipped from V and 6 bases from J, the junction kept 6 bases outside the gene matches. This CDR3 reads CATSERTGVFNEQFF. The CDR3 region has the DNA TGTGCCACCAGTGAGAGGACAGGGGTATTCAATGAGCAGTTCTTC.

The sample holds many counts of this clonotype. The V and J genes are TRBV2 and TRBJ1-5; no clear D. The CDR3 loop spans 13 amino acids. V shed 10 bases and J shed 3 bases, with 13 bases lying between them. The germline gives CDR1 SNHLY, CDR2 FYNNEI. CDR3 sequence (DNA): TGTGCCACGAGGATACTGATCAATCAGCCCCAGCATTTT. Its translation is CATRILINQPQHF.

About this clonotype itself: Given a much more abundant clone one base away, this may be a read error. The V and J genes are TRBV6-2 or TRBV6-3 and TRBJ2-1, with 10 nucleotides matching TRBD2. Unmatched junction bases numbered 11, after V lost 5 bases and J lost 10 bases. Germline values: CDR1 MNHEY, CDR2 SVGEGT. The length of the CDR3 is 15 residues. The CDR3 is CASSDGTSAAGEQFF. The DNA of the CDR3 is TGTGCCAGCAGTGATGGGACTAGCGCAGCCGGGGAGCAGTTCTTC.

This rearrangement joins TRBV18 to TRBJ2-1, with TRBD2 as a possible D gene (5 bases). The germline gives CDR1 KGHSH, CDR2 LQKENI. The CDR3 extends over 15 amino acids. The V gene lost 2 bases and the J gene lost 7 bases, with 15 bases spanning the gap. CDR3: CASSPEGPLGNEQFF. The CDR3 DNA is TGTGCCAGCTCACCAGAGGGTCCCCTGGGGAATGAGCAGTTCTTC.

This clonotype showed up just once. V usage is TRBV28 and J usage is TRBJ1-5, with a tentative D call TRBD1 (5 bases). The CDR3 runs 14 residues. V was trimmed by 10 bases and J by 5 bases, leaving 18 bases between them. Germline V gene lookup returns CDR1 MDHEN and CDR2 SYDVKM. The CDR3 DNA follows: TGTGCCATCCGAGGGGCGGGGTACGATCAGCCCCAGCATTTT. Amino acids: CAIRGAGYDQPQHF.

This clonotype turned up a few times. This chain connects TRBV2 to TRBJ2-1; 10 bases agree with TRBD2. Trimming took 6 bases from V and 7 from J; bases not matched to a gene: 12. The length of the CDR3 is 16 residues. The germline V gene encodes CDR1 SNHLY and CDR2 FYNNEI. The CDR3, as DNA: TGTGCCAGCAGCAGGCGGGCTAGCGGGAGCGGTAATGAGCAGTTCTTC. It codes for CASSRRASGSGNEQFF.

In this sample, this clonotype turned up many times. The V and J genes are TRBV6-9 and TRBJ2-4; the match to TRBD1 covers 10 bases. The ends lost 4 bases at V and 3 bases at J; junction bases unmatched: 3. This CDR3 has 15 residues. Germline assignment: CDR1 MNHGY and CDR2 SVAAGI. The CDR3 spells CASSSGQGGKNIQYF. CDR3 nucleotides: TGTGCCAGCAGTTCTGGACAGGGGGGCAAAAACATTCAGTACTTC.

This clonotype was picked up many times. The V gene is TRBV20-1, the J gene TRBJ2-5; 9 bases are shared with TRBD1. CDR3 length: 18 residues. Looked up from germline, CDR1 is DFQATT and CDR2 is SNEGSKA (reference sequence). V lost 0 bases to trimming and J lost 4 bases; unmatched junction nucleotides: 15. CDR3 protein: CSARDLWGQGGRIETQYF. In DNA, the CDR3 is TGCAGTGCTAGAGATTTGTGGGGACAGGGTGGTCGAATAGAGACCCAGTACTTC.

In its sample, this clonotype was seen many times. The chain recombines TRBV6-1 with TRBJ2-1; TRBD2 agrees at 13 bases. With 8 bases clipped from V and 7 bases from J, the junction kept 5 bases outside the gene matches. The CDR3 sequence is 14 residues long. CDR1 and CDR2 from the germline V gene are MNHNS and SASEGT. The CDR3 protein is CASQLAGGPNEQFF. The DNA for the CDR3 is TGTGCCAGCCAACTAGCGGGAGGGCCTAATGAGCAGTTCTTC.

CDR3 in amino acids: CASKTSGAYNEQFF. CDR3 nucleotides: TGTGCCAGTAAGACTAGCGGGGCCTACAATGAGCAGTTCTTC. This chain links TRBV6-2 or TRBV6-3 with TRBJ2-1, with 11 bases lining up with TRBD2. V shed 9 bases, J shed 2 bases, and the junction held 3 bases outside the gene matches. Per germline, CDR1 MNHEY and CDR2 SVGEGT. This CDR3 has 14 residues.